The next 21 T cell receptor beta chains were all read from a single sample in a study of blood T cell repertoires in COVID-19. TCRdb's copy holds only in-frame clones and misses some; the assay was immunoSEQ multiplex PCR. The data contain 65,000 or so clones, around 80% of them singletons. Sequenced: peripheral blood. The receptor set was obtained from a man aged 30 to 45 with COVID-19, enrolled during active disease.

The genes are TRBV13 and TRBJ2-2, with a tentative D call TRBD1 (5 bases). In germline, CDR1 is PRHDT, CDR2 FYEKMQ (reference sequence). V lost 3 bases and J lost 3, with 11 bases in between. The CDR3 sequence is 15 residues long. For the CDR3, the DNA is TGTGCCAGCAGCTTTAGGCAGGGTGACACCGGGGAGCTGTTTTTT. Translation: CASSFRQGDTGELFF.

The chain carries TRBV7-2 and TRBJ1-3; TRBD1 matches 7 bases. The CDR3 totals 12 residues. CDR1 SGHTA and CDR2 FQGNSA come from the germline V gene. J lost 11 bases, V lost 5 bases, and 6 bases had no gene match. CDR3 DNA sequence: TGTGCCAGCAGCGACAGGGCCGGCGCCATATATTTT. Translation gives CASSDRAGAIYF.

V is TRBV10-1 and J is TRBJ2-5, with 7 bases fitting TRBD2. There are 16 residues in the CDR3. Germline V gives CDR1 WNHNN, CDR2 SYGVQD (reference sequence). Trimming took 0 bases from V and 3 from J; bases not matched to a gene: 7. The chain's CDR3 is CASSESTSRGEETQYF. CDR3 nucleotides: TGCGCCAGCAGTGAGTCGACTAGCAGAGGGGAAGAGACCCAGTACTTC.

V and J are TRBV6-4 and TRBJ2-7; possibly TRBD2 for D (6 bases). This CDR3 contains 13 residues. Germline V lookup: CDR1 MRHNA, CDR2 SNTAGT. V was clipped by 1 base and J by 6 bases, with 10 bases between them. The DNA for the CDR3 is TGTGCCAGCAGTGACTTTCTGGGGGGCGAGCAGTACTTC. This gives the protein CASSDFLGGEQYF.

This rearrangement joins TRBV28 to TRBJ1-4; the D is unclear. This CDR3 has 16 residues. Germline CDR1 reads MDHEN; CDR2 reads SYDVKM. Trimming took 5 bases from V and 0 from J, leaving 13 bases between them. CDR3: CASSPWESSTNEKLFF. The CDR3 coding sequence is TGTGCCAGCAGTCCCTGGGAGAGTTCAACTAATGAAAAACTGTTTTTT.

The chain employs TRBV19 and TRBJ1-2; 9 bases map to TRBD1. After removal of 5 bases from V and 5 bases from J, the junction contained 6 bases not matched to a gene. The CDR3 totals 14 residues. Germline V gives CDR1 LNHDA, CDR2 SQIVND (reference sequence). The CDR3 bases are TGTGCCAGTAGTTCCTCCGGGACAGGGTATGGCTACACCTTC. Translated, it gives CASSSSGTGYGYTF.

In nucleotides, the CDR3 is TGTGCCAGTAGGGGGACAGGGGGCGGATATGGCTACACCTTC. Translated, it gives CASRGTGGGYGYTF. The chain links TRBV19 to TRBJ1-2; TRBD1 aligns across 12 bases. This CDR3 is built from 14 residues. V was clipped by 6 bases and J by 5 bases; unmatched bases: 4. Germline V gives CDR1 LNHDA, CDR2 SQIVND (reference sequence).

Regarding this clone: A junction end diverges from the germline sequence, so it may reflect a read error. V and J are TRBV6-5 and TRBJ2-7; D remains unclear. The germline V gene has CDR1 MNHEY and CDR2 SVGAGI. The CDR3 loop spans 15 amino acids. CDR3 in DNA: TGTGCCAGCAGGTTGACTTCTACCCCCTCCAACGAGCAGTACTTC. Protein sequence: CASRLTSTPSNEQYF.

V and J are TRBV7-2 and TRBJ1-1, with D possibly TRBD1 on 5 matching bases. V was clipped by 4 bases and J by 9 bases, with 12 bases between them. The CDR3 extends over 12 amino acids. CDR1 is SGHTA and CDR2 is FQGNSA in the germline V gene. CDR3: CASSSRTPKAFF. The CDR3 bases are TGTGCCAGCAGCTCACGGACACCAAAAGCTTTCTTT.

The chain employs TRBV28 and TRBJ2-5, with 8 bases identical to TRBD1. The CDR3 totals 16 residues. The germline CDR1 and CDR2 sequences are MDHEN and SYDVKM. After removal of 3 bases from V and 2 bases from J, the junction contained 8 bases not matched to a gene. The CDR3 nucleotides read TGTGCCAGCAGTTTCCGATACAGGGGGTGGCAAGAGACCCAGTACTTC. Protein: CASSFRYRGWQETQYF.

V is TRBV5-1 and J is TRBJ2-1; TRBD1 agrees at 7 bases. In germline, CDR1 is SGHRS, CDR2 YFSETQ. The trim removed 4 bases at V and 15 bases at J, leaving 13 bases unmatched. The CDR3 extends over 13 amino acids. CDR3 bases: TGCGCCAGCAGCGGGATGGGACAGAGAGGGTGGTTCTTC. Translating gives CASSGMGQRGWFF. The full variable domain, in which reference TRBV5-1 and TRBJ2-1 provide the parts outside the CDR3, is KAGVTQTPRYLIKTRGQQVTLSCSPISGHRSVSWYQQTPGQGLQFLFEYFSETQRNKGNFPGRFSGRQFSNSRSEMNVSTLELGDSALYLCASSGMGQRGWFFGPGTRLTVL.

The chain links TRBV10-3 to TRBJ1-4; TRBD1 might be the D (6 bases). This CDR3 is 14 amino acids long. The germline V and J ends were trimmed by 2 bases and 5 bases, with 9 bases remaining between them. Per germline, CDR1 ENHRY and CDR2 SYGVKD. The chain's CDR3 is CAISETGRNEKLFF. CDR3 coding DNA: TGTGCCATCAGTGAGACAGGGAGAAATGAAAAACTGTTTTTT.

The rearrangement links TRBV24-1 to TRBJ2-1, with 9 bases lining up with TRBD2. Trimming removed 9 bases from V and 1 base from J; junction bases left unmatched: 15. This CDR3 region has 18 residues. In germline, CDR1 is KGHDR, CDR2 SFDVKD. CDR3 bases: TGTGCCACCTCCCCGGTCGGGCGGGAGGGCCTTTCCTACAATGAGCAGTTCTTC. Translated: CATSPVGREGLSYNEQFF.

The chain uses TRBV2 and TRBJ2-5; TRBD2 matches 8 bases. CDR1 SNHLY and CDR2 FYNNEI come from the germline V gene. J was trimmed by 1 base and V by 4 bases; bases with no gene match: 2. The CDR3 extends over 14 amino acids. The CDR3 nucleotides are TGTGCCAGCAGTGGTACTAGCGGCCAAGAGACCCAGTACTTC. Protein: CASSGTSGQETQYF. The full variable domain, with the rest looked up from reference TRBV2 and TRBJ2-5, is EPEVTQTPSHQVTQMGQEVILRCVPISNHLYFYWYRQILGQKVEFLVSFYNNEISEKSEIFDDQFSVERPDGSNFTLKIRSTKLEDSAMYFCASSGTSGQETQYFGPGTRLLVL.

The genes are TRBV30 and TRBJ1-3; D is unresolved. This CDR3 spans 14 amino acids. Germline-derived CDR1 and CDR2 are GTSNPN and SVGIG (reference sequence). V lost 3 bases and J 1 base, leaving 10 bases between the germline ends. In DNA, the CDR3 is TGTGCCTGGAGAGGAGGAGGGTCTGGAAACACCATATATTTT. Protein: CAWRGGGSGNTIYF.

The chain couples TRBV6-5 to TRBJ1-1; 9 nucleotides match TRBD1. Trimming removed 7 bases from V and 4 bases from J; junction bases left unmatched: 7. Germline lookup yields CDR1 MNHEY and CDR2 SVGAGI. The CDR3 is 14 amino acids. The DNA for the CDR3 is TGTGCCAGCAACATTGGACAGGGGAGCACTGAAGCTTTCTTT. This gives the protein CASNIGQGSTEAFF.

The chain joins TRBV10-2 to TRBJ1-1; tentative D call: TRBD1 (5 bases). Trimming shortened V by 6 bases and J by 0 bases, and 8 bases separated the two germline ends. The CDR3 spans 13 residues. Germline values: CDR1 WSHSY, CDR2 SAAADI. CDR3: CASRDRVNTEAFF. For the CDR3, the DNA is TGCGCCAGCAGAGACAGAGTGAACACTGAAGCTTTCTTT.

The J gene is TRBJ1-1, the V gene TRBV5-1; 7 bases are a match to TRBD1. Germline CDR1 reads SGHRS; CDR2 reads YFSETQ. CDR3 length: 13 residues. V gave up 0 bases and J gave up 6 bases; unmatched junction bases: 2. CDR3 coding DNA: TGCGCCAGCAGCTTGGAGGGGGCGTCTGAAGCTTTCTTT. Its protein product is CASSLEGASEAFF.

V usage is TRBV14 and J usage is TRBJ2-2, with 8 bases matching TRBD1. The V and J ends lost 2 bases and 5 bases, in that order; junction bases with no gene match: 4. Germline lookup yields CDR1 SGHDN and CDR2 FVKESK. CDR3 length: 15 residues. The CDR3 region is CASSQFQGATGELFF. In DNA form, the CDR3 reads TGTGCCAGCAGCCAATTCCAGGGGGCGACCGGGGAGCTGTTTTTT.

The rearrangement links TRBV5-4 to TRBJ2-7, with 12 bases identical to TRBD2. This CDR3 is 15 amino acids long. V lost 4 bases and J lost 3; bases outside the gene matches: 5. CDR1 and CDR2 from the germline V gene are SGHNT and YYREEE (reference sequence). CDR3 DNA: TGTGCCAGCAGCCCGGGGACTAGCGGGTTCTACGAGCAGTACTTC. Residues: CASSPGTSGFYEQYF.

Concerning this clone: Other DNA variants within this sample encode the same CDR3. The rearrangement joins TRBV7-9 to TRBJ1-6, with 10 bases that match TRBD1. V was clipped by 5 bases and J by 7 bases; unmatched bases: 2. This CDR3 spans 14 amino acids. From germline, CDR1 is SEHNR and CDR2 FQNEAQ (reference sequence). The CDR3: CASSGQGGNSPLHF. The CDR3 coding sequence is TGTGCCAGCAGCGGACAGGGGGGAAATTCACCCCTCCACTTT.